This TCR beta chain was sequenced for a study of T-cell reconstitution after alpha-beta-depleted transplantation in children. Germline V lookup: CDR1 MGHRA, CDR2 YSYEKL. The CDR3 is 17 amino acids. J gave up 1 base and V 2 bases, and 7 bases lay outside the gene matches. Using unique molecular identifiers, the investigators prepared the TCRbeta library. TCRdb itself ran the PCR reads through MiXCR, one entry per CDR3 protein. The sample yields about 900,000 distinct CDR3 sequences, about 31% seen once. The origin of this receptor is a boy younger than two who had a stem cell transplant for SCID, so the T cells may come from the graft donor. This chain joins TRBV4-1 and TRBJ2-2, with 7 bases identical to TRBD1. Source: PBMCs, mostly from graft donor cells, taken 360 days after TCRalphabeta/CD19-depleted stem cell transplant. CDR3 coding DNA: TGCGCCAGCAGCCAAAAGGTGGACAGGAGGAACACCGGGGAGCTGTTTTTT. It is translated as CASSQKVDRRNTGELFF.